Included here is one T cell receptor (beta chain) sequence, with context. This sample was included in a study of blood T cell repertoires in COVID-19. Turning to the study itself: Collection of acute and convalescent COVID-19 samples took place in the United States, Italy and Spain.

As processed by the authors: Researchers report that nucleated cell counts were estimated from reference gene primer amplification. Data came from immunoSEQ multiplex PCR; TCRdb stores just in-frame clones and leaves some out. That table is the source of V, J and clone size, and D and trimming were worked out from the DNA. Of 240,000 or so clones listed, 75% to 90% were seen once; the top ten hold roughly 7%. This receptor was taken from a man aged 55 to 69 who had recovered from COVID-19. Sequenced: peripheral blood.

The CDR3 sequence: CASSRRSESYTF. The CDR3 nucleotides are TGTGCCAGCAGCCGGCGTTCGGAGAGCTACACCTTC. J is TRBJ1-2 and V is TRBV5-6; the D is unclear. This CDR3 region has 12 residues. Germline loops: CDR1 SGHDT, CDR2 YYEEEE. Between the trimmed V and J ends, which lost 4 bases and 9 bases, there was a span of 13 bases.